Listed below are T cell receptor beta chains from one sample, sequenced in a study of shared clonotypes between healthy human individuals. The table came from immunoSEQ multiplex PCR; TCRdb's copy has only in-frame clones and leaves some out. The sample comprises roughly 400,000 clones, just over 95% of which are singletons, and about 0.32% rests with the top ten. Material: memory CD8+ T cells sorted from blood. The receptors were sampled from a man under 40 in good health. Each CDR3 is given with its conserved first and last residue. Each record gives: D gene, J gene, V gene, clone size, CDR3 protein, CDR3 DNA. A D gene is named only where the DNA matches it firmly. Clone size is shown for a subset of rows, as once, few, many or a class of expanded clone.

D gene: NA
J gene: TRBJ2-4
V gene: TRBV5-1
clone size: once
CDR3 protein: CASRGGAENIQYF
CDR3 DNA: TGCGCCAGCAGAGGGGGGGCAGAAAACATTCAGTACTTC

D gene: NA
J gene: TRBJ2-3
V gene: TRBV2
clone size: once
CDR3 protein: CASSAQGTGTDTQYF
CDR3 DNA: TGTGCCAGCAGCGCGCAGGGAACGGGCACAGATACGCAGTATTTT

D gene: NA
J gene: TRBJ2-3
V gene: TRBV18
clone size: once
CDR3 protein: CASSPETYRTDTQYF
CDR3 DNA: TGTGCCAGCTCACCCGAAACCTACAGGACAGATACGCAGTATTTT

D gene: NA
J gene: TRBJ1-2
V gene: TRBV25-1
clone size: NA
CDR3 protein: CASTEPGLDGYTF
CDR3 DNA: TGTGCCAGCACCGAGCCAGGGTTGGATGGCTACACCTTC

D gene: NA
J gene: TRBJ2-2
V gene: TRBV15
clone size: NA
CDR3 protein: CATSSLETPPAGELFF
CDR3 DNA: TGTGCCACCAGCTCTCTGGAAACCCCTCCGGCCGGGGAGCTGTTTTTT

D gene: NA
J gene: TRBJ2-3
V gene: TRBV12-2
clone size: NA
CDR3 protein: CASRFTSTSGGTDTQYF
CDR3 DNA: TGTGCAAGTCGCTTCACGTCAACTAGCGGGGGCACAGATACGCAGTATTTT

D gene: NA
J gene: TRBJ2-2
V gene: TRBV28
clone size: once
CDR3 protein: CASSSYSGGNTGELFF
CDR3 DNA: TGTGCCAGCAGTTCCTACAGCGGCGGGAACACCGGGGAGCTGTTTTTT

D gene: TRBD1
J gene: TRBJ2-7
V gene: TRBV29-1
clone size: NA
CDR3 protein: CSVPGQGAYEQYF
CDR3 DNA: TGCAGCGTACCGGGACAGGGGGCCTACGAGCAGTACTTC

D gene: NA
J gene: TRBJ1-2
V gene: TRBV7-9
clone size: NA
CDR3 protein: CASSYWGARDTLRLYGYTF
CDR3 DNA: TGTGCCAGCAGCTACTGGGGTGCCCGGGACACTTTAAGGCTGTATGGCTACACCTTC

D gene: NA
J gene: TRBJ2-3
V gene: TRBV30
clone size: NA
CDR3 protein: CAWSVRSSVLTDTQYF
CDR3 DNA: TGTGCCTGGAGTGTACGGTCCAGCGTCCTCACAGATACGCAGTATTTT

D gene: TRBD2
J gene: TRBJ2-3
V gene: TRBV29-1
clone size: NA
CDR3 protein: CSVGASGSTDTQYF
CDR3 DNA: TGCAGCGTCGGGGCTAGCGGGAGCACAGATACGCAGTATTTT

D gene: NA
J gene: TRBJ2-1
V gene: TRBV5-5
clone size: NA
CDR3 protein: CASSLGASSYNEQFF
CDR3 DNA: TGTGCCAGCAGCTTGGGGGCTAGCTCCTACAATGAGCAGTTCTTC

D gene: NA
J gene: TRBJ1-5
V gene: TRBV6-1
clone size: NA
CDR3 protein: CASSGPDPTRQPQHF
CDR3 DNA: TGTGCCAGCAGTGGCCCTGACCCGACCCGTCAGCCCCAGCATTTT

D gene: NA
J gene: TRBJ2-1
V gene: TRBV5-8
clone size: NA
CDR3 protein: CASSAYNEQFF
CDR3 DNA: TGTGCCAGCAGCGCCTACAATGAGCAGTTCTTC

D gene: TRBD1
J gene: TRBJ1-4
V gene: TRBV28
clone size: NA
CDR3 protein: CASSKQGAPNEKLFF
CDR3 DNA: TGTGCCAGCAGTAAACAGGGGGCCCCTAATGAAAAACTGTTTTTT

D gene: NA
J gene: TRBJ1-3
V gene: TRBV6-5
clone size: NA
CDR3 protein: CASTSSGNTIYF
CDR3 DNA: TGTGCCAGCACCAGCTCTGGAAACACCATATATTTT

D gene: TRBD1
J gene: TRBJ1-1
V gene: TRBV7-2
clone size: NA
CDR3 protein: CASSLSTGTGGAFF
CDR3 DNA: TGTGCCAGCAGCTTAAGTACCGGGACAGGGGGTGCTTTCTTT

D gene: NA
J gene: TRBJ2-3
V gene: TRBV4-1
clone size: NA
CDR3 protein: CASSQEGSRGDTQYF
CDR3 DNA: TGCGCCAGCAGCCAAGAAGGCAGTCGGGGGGATACGCAGTATTTT

D gene: TRBD1
J gene: TRBJ2-7
V gene: TRBV23-1
clone size: NA
CDR3 protein: CASSQRLTGGISYEQYF
CDR3 DNA: TGCGCCAGCAGTCAACGCTTGACAGGGGGGATCTCCTACGAGCAGTACTTC

D gene: NA
J gene: TRBJ1-1
V gene: TRBV5-4
clone size: NA
CDR3 protein: CASSLVSSLNTEAFF
CDR3 DNA: TGTGCCAGCAGCTTGGTCTCCAGCCTTAACACTGAAGCTTTCTTT

D gene: TRBD1
J gene: TRBJ2-5
V gene: TRBV6-1
clone size: NA
CDR3 protein: CASRGQEQETQYF
CDR3 DNA: TGTGCCAGCAGAGGACAGGAGCAAGAGACCCAGTACTTC

D gene: NA
J gene: TRBJ1-4
V gene: TRBV29-1
clone size: NA
CDR3 protein: CSVEVPTNEKLFF
CDR3 DNA: TGCAGCGTTGAGGTCCCCACTAATGAAAAACTGTTTTTT

D gene: TRBD1
J gene: TRBJ2-7
V gene: TRBV9
clone size: NA
CDR3 protein: CASSPRTPGQTYEQYF
CDR3 DNA: TGTGCCAGCAGCCCCCGAACACCGGGACAGACCTACGAGCAGTACTTC

D gene: NA
J gene: TRBJ2-7
V gene: TRBV28
clone size: once
CDR3 protein: CASSLSGLAVHEQYF
CDR3 DNA: TGTGCCAGCAGTTTATCGGGTCTGGCGGTCCACGAGCAGTACTTC

D gene: TRBD1
J gene: TRBJ1-1
V gene: TRBV7-9
clone size: NA
CDR3 protein: CATSDRAGAFF
CDR3 DNA: TGTGCCACGTCAGACAGGGCGGGAGCTTTCTTT

D gene: NA
J gene: TRBJ1-1
V gene: TRBV5-1
clone size: NA
CDR3 protein: CASSGEGNTEAFF
CDR3 DNA: TGCGCCAGCAGCGGGGAGGGGAACACTGAAGCTTTCTTT

D gene: TRBD1
J gene: TRBJ1-2
V gene: TRBV5-6
clone size: NA
CDR3 protein: CATSPYRGNGYTF
CDR3 DNA: TGTGCCACCTCCCCTTACAGGGGTAATGGCTACACCTTC

D gene: NA
J gene: TRBJ2-7
V gene: TRBV11-2
clone size: NA
CDR3 protein: CASSLGTDYEQYF
CDR3 DNA: TGTGCCAGCAGCTTAGGGACAGACTACGAGCAGTACTTC

D gene: TRBD1
J gene: TRBJ2-3
V gene: TRBV5-1
clone size: NA
CDR3 protein: CASSLDRGTDTQYF
CDR3 DNA: TGCGCCAGCAGCCTGGACAGGGGAACAGATACGCAGTATTTT

D gene: TRBD2
J gene: TRBJ2-1
V gene: TRBV10-3
clone size: NA
CDR3 protein: CAISESASGHNEQFF
CDR3 DNA: TGTGCCATCAGTGAGTCAGCTAGCGGACACAATGAGCAGTTCTTC

D gene: TRBD1
J gene: TRBJ1-1
V gene: TRBV29-1
clone size: NA
CDR3 protein: CSVETGRVYTEAFF
CDR3 DNA: TGCAGCGTTGAGACAGGGCGCGTTTACACTGAAGCTTTCTTT

D gene: NA
J gene: TRBJ2-3
V gene: TRBV6-4
clone size: NA
CDR3 protein: CASSDSKSGRPDTQYF
CDR3 DNA: TGTGCCAGCAGTGACTCAAAGAGCGGGCGGCCAGATACGCAGTATTTT

D gene: TRBD1
J gene: TRBJ1-4
V gene: TRBV7-2
clone size: once
CDR3 protein: CASSLRQGEKLFF
CDR3 DNA: TGTGCCAGCAGCTTGAGACAGGGTGAAAAACTGTTTTTT

D gene: NA
J gene: TRBJ2-1
V gene: TRBV11-2
clone size: NA
CDR3 protein: CASSLGRSSYNEQFF
CDR3 DNA: TGTGCCAGCAGCTTAGGACGGAGCTCCTACAATGAGCAGTTCTTC

D gene: NA
J gene: TRBJ1-2
V gene: TRBV6-5
clone size: NA
CDR3 protein: CASSYGGKGYTF
CDR3 DNA: TGTGCCAGCAGTTACGGGGGGAAGGGCTACACCTTC

D gene: TRBD2
J gene: TRBJ2-7
V gene: TRBV7-8
clone size: NA
CDR3 protein: CASSVGLATRLKRGEQYF
CDR3 DNA: TGTGCCAGCAGCGTGGGACTAGCGACGCGATTAAAAAGGGGCGAGCAGTACTTC

D gene: NA
J gene: TRBJ1-3
V gene: TRBV6-6
clone size: once
CDR3 protein: CASRQELGFGNTIYF
CDR3 DNA: TGTGCCAGCAGACAAGAGCTGGGTTTTGGAAACACCATATATTTT

D gene: TRBD2
J gene: TRBJ2-1
V gene: TRBV25-1
clone size: NA
CDR3 protein: CASTGTSNEQFF
CDR3 DNA: TGTGCCAGCACCGGGACTAGTAATGAGCAGTTCTTC

D gene: NA
J gene: TRBJ2-5
V gene: TRBV5-6
clone size: NA
CDR3 protein: CASSLGGGGTETQYF
CDR3 DNA: TGTGCCAGCAGCTTGGGAGGTGGAGGAACAGAGACCCAGTACTTC